These 18 T cell receptor beta chains were sequenced from one sample in a study of CD8 T cells in Susac syndrome. Random hexamers were used to reverse transcribe the RNA input (about 0.5 to 1 ug). TCRdb reprocessed the immunoSEQ multiplex PCR reads with MiXCR, giving one entry per CDR3 protein. The sample yields 200,000 or so distinct CDR3 sequences, almost 96% seen once. Material for sequencing was CD4+ T cells from PBMCs. The receptors were sampled from a human donor with Susac syndrome.

The V and J genes are TRBV20-1 and TRBJ2-7, with D perhaps matching TRBD2 (7 bases). CDR3 length equals 14 residues. V lost 0 bases and J lost 2, with 11 bases in between. Germline V gene sequence: CDR1 DFQATT, CDR2 SNEGSKA (reference sequence). CDR3 DNA sequence: TGCAGTGCTAGAGAGGGAGGGGGGACCTACGAGCAGTACTTC. Protein sequence: CSAREGGGTYEQYF.

The chain carries TRBV11-2 and TRBJ1-2; TRBD1 might be the D (5 bases). The CDR3 loop spans 16 amino acids. V was shortened by 5 bases and J by 6 bases, with 22 bases between the two germline ends. Germline CDR1 is SGHAT and CDR2 is FQNNGV. The CDR3 coding sequence is TGTGCCAGCAGCCCTAGGAGGCAGGGTGTCAATAATGGCTACACCTTC. Its translation is CASSPRRQGVNNGYTF.

The genes are TRBV7-8 and TRBJ1-1; D unresolved. The germline V and J ends were trimmed by 7 bases and 0 bases, with 12 bases remaining between them. There are 14 residues in the CDR3. The germline V gene has CDR1 SGHVS and CDR2 FQNEAQ. The CDR3 nucleotides read TGTGCCAGCACTTTAATGGTAATGAACACTGAAGCTTTCTTT. Its translation: CASTLMVMNTEAFF.

The rearrangement uses TRBV20-1 and TRBJ2-1; 8 positions agree with TRBD2. The CDR3 length is 16 residues. CDR1 is DFQATT, CDR2 SNEGSKA, per germline (reference sequence). V shed 6 bases, J shed 2 bases, and the junction held 12 bases outside the gene matches. CDR3 protein: CSAPTPRGAPYNEQFF. The CDR3, as DNA: TGCAGTGCCCCCACTCCGCGGGGGGCCCCCTACAATGAGCAGTTCTTC.

The V call is TRBV30, the J call TRBJ2-7, with D possibly being TRBD1 (5 bases). CDR3 length: 11 amino acids. Trimming stripped 1 base from V and 4 bases from J, with 5 bases between. The germline CDR1 and CDR2 sequences are GTSNPN and SVGIG (reference sequence). The CDR3 DNA reads as TGTGCCTGGAGTGGACAGTACGAGCAGTACTTC. It yields the protein CAWSGQYEQYF.

The V call is TRBV9, the J call TRBJ2-5, with D unresolved. Germline values: CDR1 SGDLS, CDR2 YYNGEE. Trimming removed 3 bases at V and 5 bases at J, with 17 bases between. CDR3 size: 15 residues. The CDR3 nucleotides read TGTGCCAGCAGCGAAGGGTTCGCGAGTGGGGAGACCCAGTACTTC. Translating gives CASSEGFASGETQYF.

The chain recombines TRBV20-1 with TRBJ1-2; TRBD1 aligns across 10 bases. The CDR3 covers 15 residues. In germline, CDR1 is DFQATT, CDR2 SNEGSKA (reference sequence). The junction had 14 bases not matched to a gene; V was cut back by 6 bases and J by 7 bases. The CDR3 region has the DNA TGCAGTGCCGACCGTGACAGGGGGCGACGTATTGGCTACACCTTC. Amino acids: CSADRDRGRRIGYTF.

V usage is TRBV7-8 and J usage is TRBJ2-3; D not resolved. Deletions cut 1 base from V and 3 bases from J, with 11 bases between. The CDR3 is 15 amino acids. Per the germline V gene, CDR1 is SGHVS and CDR2 is FQNEAQ. Here the CDR3 reads CASSLEAQPTDTQYF. As DNA, the CDR3 is TGTGCCAGCAGCTTAGAGGCCCAGCCTACAGATACGCAGTATTTT.

This chain connects TRBV6-5 to TRBJ1-5; 9 bases are shared with TRBD1. V dropped 7 bases and J dropped 5; count of bases not matched to a gene: 3. This CDR3 is 13 amino acids long. Germline CDR1 reads MNHEY; CDR2 reads SVGAGI. The CDR3 DNA sequence: TGTGCCAGCACCAGGGACAGGGATCAGCCCCAGCATTTT. Protein sequence: CASTRDRDQPQHF.

The chain carries TRBV7-2 and TRBJ1-1, with D hard to call. The germline V and J ends were trimmed by 5 bases and 1 base, with 14 bases remaining between them. Germline CDR1 SGHTA, CDR2 FQGNSA. The length of the CDR3 is 15 residues. DNA for the CDR3: TGTGCCAGCAGCCCTGGGCCTGTCCAGAACACTGAAGCTTTCTTT. This translates into CASSPGPVQNTEAFF.

The chain has TRBV6-5 and TRBJ2-7; D gene ambiguous. CDR1 is MNHEY and CDR2 is SVGAGI in the germline V gene. The CDR3 length is 14 residues. V shed 5 bases and J shed 3 bases, with 14 bases lying between them. CDR3 DNA: TGTGCCAGCAGTACGGGTGACACGTACTACGAGCAGTACTTC. Protein: CASSTGDTYYEQYF.

The rearrangement joins TRBV9 to TRBJ1-2, with D perhaps matching TRBD1 (6 bases). V was trimmed by 2 bases and J by 4 bases, leaving 18 bases between them. Germline CDR1 SGDLS, CDR2 YYNGEE. The CDR3 totals 16 residues. CDR3: CASSVYTGFGIYGYTF. CDR3 in DNA: TGTGCCAGCAGCGTCTACACAGGGTTCGGTATCTATGGCTACACCTTC.

The genes are TRBV30 and TRBJ1-1; no definite D call. The CDR3 covers 8 residues. The V end was cut by 4 bases, the J end by 10 bases, with 4 bases between. Germline-derived CDR1 and CDR2 are GTSNPN and SVGIG (reference sequence). This CDR3 reads CAWKAAFF. CDR3 DNA sequence: TGTGCCTGGAAGGCAGCTTTCTTT.

CDR3 nucleotides: TGTGCCAGCAGTTATGGGGACACTGAAGCTTTCTTT. It codes for CASSYGDTEAFF. The chain is built from TRBV6-6 and TRBJ1-1; D is unresolved. Germline V gene sequence: CDR1 MNHNY, CDR2 SVGAGI (reference sequence). The CDR3 contains 12 residues. V gave up 3 bases and J gave up 3 bases, with 5 bases separating them.

The chain has TRBV20-1 and TRBJ1-2; 7 bases line up with TRBD1. V lost 0 bases to trimming and J lost 6 bases; unmatched junction nucleotides: 16. The CDR3 loop spans 17 amino acids. In germline, CDR1 is DFQATT, CDR2 SNEGSKA (reference sequence). In DNA, the CDR3 is TGCAGTGCTAGAGATCGGTTGGCAGGGGGGTTGATTGATGGCTACACCTTC. The encoded protein is CSARDRLAGGLIDGYTF.

This clonotype was detected once. The gene calls are TRBV15 and TRBJ2-1; D call uncertain. The CDR3 is 13 residues long. The germline V and J ends were trimmed by 0 bases and 9 bases, with 9 bases remaining between them. The V gene's germline CDR1 is LNHNV and CDR2 YYDKDF (reference sequence). CDR3 nucleotides: TGTGCCACCAGCAGAGATCCCTTGGGTGAGCAGTTCTTC. As protein: CATSRDPLGEQFF. The full variable domain, rest sourced from reference TRBV15 and TRBJ2-1, is DAMVIQNPRYQVTQFGKPVTLSCSQTLNHNVMYWYQQKSSQAPKLLFHYYDKDFNNEADTPDNFQSRRPNTSFCFLDIRSPGLGDTAMYLCATSRDPLGEQFFGPGTRLTVL.

This chain connects TRBV29-1 to TRBJ2-7; 9 bases match TRBD1. The CDR3 is 13 amino acids. With 6 bases clipped from V and 6 bases from J, the junction kept 9 bases outside the gene matches. Germline V gene data show CDR1 as SQVTM and CDR2 as ANQGSEA. CDR3 nucleotide sequence: TGCAGCGTCGGTCCGGGACAGGGAGGCGAGCAGTACTTC. Translation gives CSVGPGQGGEQYF.

The V and J genes are TRBV4-2 and TRBJ1-4; no reliable D call. CDR1 is LGHNA, CDR2 YNFKEQ, per germline. V dropped 1 base and J dropped 8 bases, with 11 bases sitting between them. The CDR3 is 14 residues long. The CDR3 reads CASSQVGSGEKLFF. The CDR3 nucleotides are TGTGCCAGCAGCCAAGTTGGGTCGGGGGAAAAACTGTTTTTT.